This T cell receptor beta chain was sequenced in a study of T cell responses to AZD1222 COVID-19 vaccine. Points on this clone: The antigen is not known.

Overall study findings and caveats: Increases in Spike-specific TCR breadth and depth were seen after two AZD1222 doses.

Sequenced by immunoSEQ multiplex PCR; TCRdb stores in-frame clones only, minus some. The sample holds under 200,000 clones, 85% to 95% seen once. The CDR3 consists of 11 residues. Germline lookup yields CDR1 GTSNPN and CDR2 SVGIG (reference sequence). V was shortened by 7 bases and J by 3 bases, with 10 bases between the two germline ends. The chain joins TRBV30 to TRBJ2-7; tentatively, D is TRBD2 (6 bases). This receptor was obtained from an adult who received the MenACWY meningococcal vaccine as a control. The source material was peripheral blood, sampled 28 days after the second dose of the MenACWY control vaccine. The CDR3 sequence: CASSDYYEQYF. The CDR3 nucleotides read TGTGCCTCTAGCGACTACTACGAGCAGTACTTC.